This T cell receptor beta chain was captured in a study of graft-versus-host responses after intestinal transplantation. Germline V gene data show CDR1 as WSHSY and CDR2 as SAAADI. The CDR3 covers 16 residues. The V gene lost 8 bases and the J gene lost 0 bases, with 17 bases spanning the gap. Generated by immunoSEQ multiplex PCR, the TCRdb table keeps only in-frame clones and is missing some. This sample yields about 21,000 clones, of which roughly 92% are seen a single time; around 46% belongs to the top ten. The material sequenced was PBMCs, taken approximately 260 days after intestinal transplant. The V and J genes are TRBV10-2 and TRBJ2-1, with D possibly matching TRBD1 (6 bases). The receptor comes from a human patient who received an intestinal transplant, so some T cells may come from the graft donor. CDR3 sequence (DNA): TGCGCCAGCCACGACCCTAGGGGGTACTCCTACAATGAGCAGTTCTTC. Translating it yields CASHDPRGYSYNEQFF.